This T cell receptor (beta chain) originates from a study of blood T cell repertoires in COVID-19. Study as a whole: Samples of COVID-19 (acute and convalescent) were obtained from the United States, Italy and Spain. The cDNA or gDNA used as material had been derived from T cells, B-cell-depleted T cells, or PBMCs.

This CDR3 spans 14 amino acids. Germline V CDR1 and CDR2: MNHEY, SMNVEV (reference sequence). Trimming removed 6 bases from V and 6 bases from J; junction bases left unmatched: 4. Seattle patients were enrolled while actively infected and followed longitudinally. Original analysis: How many nucleated cells were present was estimated from reference gene primer amplification. Produced via immunoSEQ multiplex PCR; TCRdb's table is partial and in-frame only. That table supplies the V and J calls and clone size; D and trimming were determined from the DNA. The data show roughly 180,000 clones, about 81% seen once.

The sequenced material came from peripheral blood. The gene calls are TRBV27 and TRBJ2-3; 12 bases are shared with TRBD2. This receptor was obtained from a woman of 80 years or more with COVID-19, enrolled during active disease. The CDR3 is CASRLAGGYDTQYF. Written as DNA, the CDR3 is TGTGCCAGCAGGCTAGCGGGAGGGTACGATACGCAGTATTTT.